This T cell receptor (beta chain) was documented in a study of T cells after yellow fever vaccination. As for the study in general: With SMART-Seq v4 Ultra Low Input, the fractions containing low cell numbers were prepared.

As TCR cDNA was made by 5'RACE template switching, a universal primer site and UMIs were added. TCRdb ran MiXCR on the 5' RACE reads and lists one entry per CDR3 protein. The repertoire holds around 180,000 distinct CDR3 sequences, with about 6% as singletons. Overall study findings and caveats: Most primary-vaccination clones reappeared after the booster (just under 98% CD4, approximately 88% CD8). It was a weaker secondary response, yet one that peaked faster, at day 5 versus 15.

In this sample, this clonotype turned up many times. Antigen: not known. The CDR3 extends over 17 amino acids. Trimming took off 3 bases at V and 0 bases at J, with 16 bases between the two ends. Germline V gene lookup returns CDR1 SGHRS and CDR2 YFSETQ. This TCR came from a man younger than 30 who received the YFV17D yellow fever vaccine. Material: CD4+ T cells sorted from PBMCs, obtained on the day of the first yellow fever vaccination. The V gene is TRBV5-1, the J gene TRBJ1-3, with D perhaps TRBD1 (5 bases). CDR3 DNA: TGCGCCAGCAGCTGGGGGGGTAGACCTGACTCTGGAAACACCATATATTTT. This gives the protein CASSWGGRPDSGNTIYF.